Here is one T cell receptor beta chain with its context. The data were taken from a study of blood T cell repertoires in COVID-19. Overall study: Researchers got acute and convalescent COVID-19 samples from the United States, Italy and Spain. T cells, B-cell-depleted T cells, or PBMCs supplied cDNA or gDNA.

As originally analysed: How many nucleated cells were present was estimated from reference gene primer amplification. Sequencing was performed with immunoSEQ multiplex PCR; in TCRdb, only in-frame clones are kept and a portion is missing. V, J and clone size reflect that table, while D and trimming were determined from the DNA. The table has 100,000 to 120,000 clones, approximately 81% seen once. Sequencing used peripheral blood. The TCR comes from a human donor in a cohort sampled during active COVID-19.

The CDR3 spells CASSSYGNSGANVLTF. CDR3 coding DNA: TGTGCCAGCAGCTCTTACGGGAACTCTGGGGCCAACGTCCTGACTTTC. The chain combines TRBV7-2 with TRBJ2-6, with D perhaps TRBD2 (5 bases). V shed 4 bases and J shed 0 bases, with 10 bases lying between them. The CDR3 runs to 16 residues. Per the germline V gene, CDR1 is SGHTA and CDR2 is FQGNSA.